This note documents a single TCR beta chain sequence. This sample was included in a study of blood T cell repertoires in COVID-19. Overall study: The United States, Italy and Spain supplied acute and convalescent COVID-19 samples. Sources were T cells, B-cell-depleted T cells, or PBMCs; the material itself was cDNA or gDNA.

Measured with immunoSEQ multiplex PCR; TCRdb has only the in-frame clones, and not every one. The sample gives about 120,000 clones, roughly 79% of which show up once; over 9.5% is in the top ten. The CDR3 consists of 17 residues. With V trimmed by 6 bases and J by 7 bases, 17 bases remained unmatched. CDR1 SNHLY and CDR2 FYNNEI come from the germline V gene. The source material was peripheral blood. The chain recombines TRBV2 with TRBJ1-5; TRBD1 matches 8 bases. The TCR was taken from a human donor in a cohort sampled during active COVID-19. The CDR3 DNA sequence: TGTGCCAGCAGGGTGACAGGGGCCGAACCCTCAAGACAGCCCCAGCATTTT. This encodes CASRVTGAEPSRQPQHF.